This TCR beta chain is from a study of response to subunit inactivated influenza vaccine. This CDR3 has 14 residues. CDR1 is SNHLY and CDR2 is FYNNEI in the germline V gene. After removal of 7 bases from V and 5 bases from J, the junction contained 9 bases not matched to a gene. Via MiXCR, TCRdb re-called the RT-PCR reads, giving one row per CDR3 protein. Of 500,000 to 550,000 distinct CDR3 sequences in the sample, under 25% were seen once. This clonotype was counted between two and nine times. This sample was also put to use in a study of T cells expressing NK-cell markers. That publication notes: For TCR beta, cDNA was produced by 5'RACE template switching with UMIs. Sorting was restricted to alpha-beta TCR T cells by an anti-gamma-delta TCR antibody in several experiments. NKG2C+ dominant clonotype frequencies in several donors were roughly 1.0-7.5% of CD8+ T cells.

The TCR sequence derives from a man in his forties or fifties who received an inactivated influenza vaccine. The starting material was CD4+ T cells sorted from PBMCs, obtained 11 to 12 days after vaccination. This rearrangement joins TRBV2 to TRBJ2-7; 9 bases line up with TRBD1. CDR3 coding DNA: TGTGCCAGCATCCTAGACAGGGGGAAGAACGAGCAGTACTTC. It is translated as CASILDRGKNEQYF. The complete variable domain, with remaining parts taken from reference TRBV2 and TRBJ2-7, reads EPEVTQTPSHQVTQMGQEVILRCVPISNHLYFYWYRQILGQKVEFLVSFYNNEISEKSEIFDDQFSVERPDGSNFTLKIRSTKLEDSAMYFCASILDRGKNEQYFGPGTRLTVT.